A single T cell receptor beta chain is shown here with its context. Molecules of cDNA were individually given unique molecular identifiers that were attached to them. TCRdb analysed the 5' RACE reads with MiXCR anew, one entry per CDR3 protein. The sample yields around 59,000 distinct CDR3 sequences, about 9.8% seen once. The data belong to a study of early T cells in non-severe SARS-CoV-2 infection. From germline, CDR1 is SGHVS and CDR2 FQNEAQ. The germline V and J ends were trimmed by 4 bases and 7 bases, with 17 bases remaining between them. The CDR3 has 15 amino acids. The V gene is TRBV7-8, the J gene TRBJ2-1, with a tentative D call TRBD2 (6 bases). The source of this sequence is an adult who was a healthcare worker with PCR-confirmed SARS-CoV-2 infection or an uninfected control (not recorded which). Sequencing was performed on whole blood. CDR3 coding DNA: TGTGCCAGCAGCTCCGAGCGGGTAGGCTCGAATGAGCAGTTCTTC. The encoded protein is CASSSERVGSNEQFF.